This entry features one TCR beta chain sequence. Seattle patient enrollment occurred during active infection, with longitudinal follow-up thereafter. These data belong to a study of blood T cell repertoires in COVID-19. Overall study context: Acute-phase and convalescent COVID-19 samples originated in the United States, Italy and Spain. The analysed material was cDNA or gDNA that came from T cells, B-cell-depleted T cells, or PBMCs.

In the original analysis: Nucleated cell counts were estimated from reference gene primer amplification. The repertoire was sequenced with immunoSEQ multiplex PCR; TCRdb's copy has only in-frame clones and lacks some. From that table come the V and J calls and clone size; the DNA was used to work out D and trimming. The sample has about 120,000 clones, about 90% seen once. Trimming pared 0 bases from V and 6 bases from J, leaving 11 bases between. The CDR3 runs 14 residues. Germline V gene lookup returns CDR1 SGDLS and CDR2 YYNGEE. The clonotype comes from a woman aged 55-69 years with COVID-19, enrolled during active disease. Specimen: peripheral blood. The chain couples TRBV9 to TRBJ2-3, with D uncertain. CDR3 residues: CASSVDLVRDTQYF. The CDR3 DNA is TGTGCCAGCAGCGTAGACTTGGTGCGGGATACGCAGTATTTT.